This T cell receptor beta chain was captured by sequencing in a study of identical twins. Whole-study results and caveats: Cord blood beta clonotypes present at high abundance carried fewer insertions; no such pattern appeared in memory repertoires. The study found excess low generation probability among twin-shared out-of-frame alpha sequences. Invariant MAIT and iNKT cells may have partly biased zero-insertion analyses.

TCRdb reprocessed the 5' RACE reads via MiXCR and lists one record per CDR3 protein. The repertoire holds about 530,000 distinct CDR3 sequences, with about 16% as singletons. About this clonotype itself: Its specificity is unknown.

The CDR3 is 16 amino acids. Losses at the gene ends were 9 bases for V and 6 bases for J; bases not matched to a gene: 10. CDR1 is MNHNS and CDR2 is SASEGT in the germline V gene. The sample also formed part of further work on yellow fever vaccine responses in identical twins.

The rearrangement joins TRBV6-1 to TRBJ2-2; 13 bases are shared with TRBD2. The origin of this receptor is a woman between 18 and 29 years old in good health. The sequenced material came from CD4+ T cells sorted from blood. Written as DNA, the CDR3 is TGTGCCAGTCAAATCGGGACTAGCGGGGTTCCCGGGGAGCTGTTTTTT. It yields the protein CASQIGTSGVPGELFF.